This record covers a single T cell receptor beta chain. The antigen remains undetermined. These data originate in a study of cytomegalovirus exposure and HLA in healthy donors. Looking at the study overall: T cells numbering around 180 million yielded approximately 100 million unique TCR beta sequences in an earlier analysis. Study-wide findings and caveats: The authors later found TCR association rates varying by HLA locus, with DRB1 most and HLA-C fewest. Most of the TCR beta V segments (in an earlier analysis) were productive either about 87% or about 30% of the time. Some TCR beta chains (about 180 of them) were listed as cytomegalovirus-associated.

Germline V gene data show CDR1 as MNHEY and CDR2 as SVGAGI. Between the trimmed V and J ends, which lost 5 bases and 6 bases, there was a span of 12 bases. There are 13 residues in the CDR3. The PCR used 60 Vbeta and 13 Jbeta primers. Repertoires were generated with immunoSEQ multiplex PCR, while TCRdb's copy carries only in-frame clones and drops some. The sample consists of approximately 100,000 clones, 75% to 90% of them appearing once. This chain links TRBV6-5 with TRBJ2-3; possible D gene TRBD1, 6 bases. The sequenced sample was PBMCs. This TCR came from a man younger than 45 in good health and CMV-seronegative. The CDR3 bases are TGTGCCAGCAGTCCCCGGCAGGGGGATACGCAGTATTTT. Its protein product is CASSPRQGDTQYF.